The present T cell receptor (beta chain) was sequenced within a study of post-analysis software for immune sequencing data. Findings and limits, study-wide: TRBV segments more frequent in patients than in controls numbered roughly 5 and included TRBV5-6, TRBV5-1 and TRBV20-1. The authors found that F measure strongly co-clustered same-batch samples.

Germline CDR1 is LGHDT and CDR2 is YNNKEL (reference sequence). Trimming removed 1 base at V and 10 bases at J, with 10 bases between. This CDR3 is 12 amino acids long. For this clonotype: The antigen remains undetermined.

Incorporated into the TCR beta cDNA libraries were unique molecular identifiers, which served to reduce PCR and sequencing biases. TCRdb ran MiXCR on the PCR reads and lists one entry per CDR3 protein. The sample has approximately 770,000 distinct CDR3 sequences; 35% to 55% are singletons. The TCR originated in a girl between 10 and 17 years old with multiple sclerosis. Sequencing used blood. The rearrangement uses TRBV3-1 and TRBJ2-5; D uncertain. The CDR3 loop is CASSQGETIQYF. The CDR3 nucleotides are TGTGCCAGCAGCCAAGGAGAAACGATCCAGTACTTC.